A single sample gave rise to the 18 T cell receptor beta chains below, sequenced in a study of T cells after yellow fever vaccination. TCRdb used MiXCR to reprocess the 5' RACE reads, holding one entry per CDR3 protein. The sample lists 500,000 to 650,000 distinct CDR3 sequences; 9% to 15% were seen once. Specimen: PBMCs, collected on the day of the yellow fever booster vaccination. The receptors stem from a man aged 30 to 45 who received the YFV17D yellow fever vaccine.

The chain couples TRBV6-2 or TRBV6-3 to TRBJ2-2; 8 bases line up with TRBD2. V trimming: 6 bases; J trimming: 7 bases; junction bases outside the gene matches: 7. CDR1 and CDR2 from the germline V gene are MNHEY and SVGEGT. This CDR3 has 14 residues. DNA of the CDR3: TGTGCCAGCAGCCCGGGAGGGATCAGCGGGGAGCTGTTTTTT. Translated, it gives CASSPGGISGELFF.

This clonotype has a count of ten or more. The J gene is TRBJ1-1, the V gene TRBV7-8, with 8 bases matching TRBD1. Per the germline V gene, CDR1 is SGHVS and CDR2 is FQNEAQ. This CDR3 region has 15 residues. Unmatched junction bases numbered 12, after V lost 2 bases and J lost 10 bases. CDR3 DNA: TGTGCCAGCAGCTTAAATCTGGGACAGGTAGGAGTAGCTTTCTTT. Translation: CASSLNLGQVGVAFF.

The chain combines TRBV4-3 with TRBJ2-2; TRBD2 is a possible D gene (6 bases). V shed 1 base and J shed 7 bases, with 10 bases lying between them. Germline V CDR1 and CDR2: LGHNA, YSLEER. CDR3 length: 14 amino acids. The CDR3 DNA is TGCGCCAGCAGCCAAGGGAGGGCAAACGGGGAGCTGTTTTTT. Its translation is CASSQGRANGELFF.

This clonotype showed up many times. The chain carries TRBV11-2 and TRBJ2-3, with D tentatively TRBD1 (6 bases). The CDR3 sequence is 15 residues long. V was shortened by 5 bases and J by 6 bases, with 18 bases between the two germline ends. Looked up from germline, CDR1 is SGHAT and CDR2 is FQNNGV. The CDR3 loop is CASSRITGKEDTQYF. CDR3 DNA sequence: TGTGCCAGCAGCCGAATAACAGGGAAGGAGGATACGCAGTATTTT.

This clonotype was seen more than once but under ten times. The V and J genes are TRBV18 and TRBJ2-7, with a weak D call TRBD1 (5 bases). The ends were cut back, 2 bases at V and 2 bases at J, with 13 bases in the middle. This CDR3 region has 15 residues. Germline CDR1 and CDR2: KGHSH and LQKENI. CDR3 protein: CASSPLAGIPYEQYF. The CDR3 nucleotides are TGTGCCAGCTCACCATTGGCAGGGATCCCCTACGAGCAGTACTTC.

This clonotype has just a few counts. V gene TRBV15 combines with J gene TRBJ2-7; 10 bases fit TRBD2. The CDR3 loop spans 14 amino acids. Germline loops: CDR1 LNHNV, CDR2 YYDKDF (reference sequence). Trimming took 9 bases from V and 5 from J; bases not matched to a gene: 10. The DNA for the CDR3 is TGTGCCACACGGGGGCTAGCGGGAGATCACGAGCAGTACTTC. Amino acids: CATRGLAGDHEQYF. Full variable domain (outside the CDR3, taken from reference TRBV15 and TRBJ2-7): DAMVIQNPRYQVTQFGKPVTLSCSQTLNHNVMYWYQQKSSQAPKLLFHYYDKDFNNEADTPDNFQSRRPNTSFCFLDIRSPGLGDTAMYLCATRGLAGDHEQYFGPGTRLTVT.

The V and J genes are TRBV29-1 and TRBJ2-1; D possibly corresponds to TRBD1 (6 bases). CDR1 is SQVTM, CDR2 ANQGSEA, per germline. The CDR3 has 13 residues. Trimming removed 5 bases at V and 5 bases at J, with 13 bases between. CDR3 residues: CSVWGTGNNEQFF. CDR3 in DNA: TGCAGCGTTTGGGGCACAGGGAACAATGAGCAGTTCTTC.

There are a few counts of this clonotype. The CDR3 sequence is CAITDRSTDTQYF. The CDR3, as DNA: TGTGCCATCACAGACAGGAGCACAGATACGCAGTATTTT. The chain recombines TRBV10-3 with TRBJ2-3; tentatively, D is TRBD1 (6 bases). Between the trimmed V and J ends, which lost 7 bases and 0 bases, there was a span of 8 bases. Germline V gene data show CDR1 as ENHRY and CDR2 as SYGVKD. The CDR3 is made up of 13 amino acids.

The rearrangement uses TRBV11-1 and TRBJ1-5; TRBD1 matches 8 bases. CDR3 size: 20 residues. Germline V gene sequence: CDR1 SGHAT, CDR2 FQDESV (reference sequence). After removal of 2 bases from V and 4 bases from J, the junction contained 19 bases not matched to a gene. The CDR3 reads CASSLSHHQTDRAMNQPQHF. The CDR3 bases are TGTGCCAGCAGCTTATCCCATCACCAGACGGACAGGGCAATGAATCAGCCCCAGCATTTT.

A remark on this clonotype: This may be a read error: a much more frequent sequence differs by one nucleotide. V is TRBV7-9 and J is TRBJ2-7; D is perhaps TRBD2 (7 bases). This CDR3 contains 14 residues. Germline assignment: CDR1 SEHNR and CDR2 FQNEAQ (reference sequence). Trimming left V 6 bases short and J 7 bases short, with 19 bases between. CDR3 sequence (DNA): TGTGCCAGCAGAAAGGGGGGGCAGAAAGGAGAGCAGTACTTC. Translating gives CASRKGGQKGEQYF.

The CDR3 DNA sequence: TGTGCTAGTGATGGGGGGACCCAGTACTTC. It translates to CASDGGTQYF. This rearrangement joins TRBV12-5 to TRBJ2-5; D possibly matches TRBD1 or TRBD2 (5 bases each). Between the trimmed V and J ends, which lost 7 bases and 7 bases, there was a span of 7 bases. Germline CDR1 LGHNT, CDR2 FRNRAP. The CDR3 spans 10 residues.

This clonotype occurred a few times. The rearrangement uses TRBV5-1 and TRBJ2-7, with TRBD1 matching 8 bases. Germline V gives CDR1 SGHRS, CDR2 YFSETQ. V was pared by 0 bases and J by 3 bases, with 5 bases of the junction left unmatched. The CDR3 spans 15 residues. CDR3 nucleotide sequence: TGCGCCAGCAGCTTGGGGACAGGGACACGCTACGAGCAGTACTTC. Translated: CASSLGTGTRYEQYF.

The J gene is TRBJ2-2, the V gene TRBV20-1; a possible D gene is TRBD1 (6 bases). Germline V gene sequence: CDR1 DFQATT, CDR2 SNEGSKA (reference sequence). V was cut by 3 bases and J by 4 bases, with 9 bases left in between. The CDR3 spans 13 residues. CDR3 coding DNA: TGCAGTGCTAGGATGGGGGCCACCGGGGAGCTGTTTTTT. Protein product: CSARMGATGELFF.

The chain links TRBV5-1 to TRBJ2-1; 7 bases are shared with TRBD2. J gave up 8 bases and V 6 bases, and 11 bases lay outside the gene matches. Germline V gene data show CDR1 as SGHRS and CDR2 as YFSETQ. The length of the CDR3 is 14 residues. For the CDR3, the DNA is TGCGCCAGCACCTTCGGACTAGTCACCGATGAGCAGTTCTTC. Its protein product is CASTFGLVTDEQFF.

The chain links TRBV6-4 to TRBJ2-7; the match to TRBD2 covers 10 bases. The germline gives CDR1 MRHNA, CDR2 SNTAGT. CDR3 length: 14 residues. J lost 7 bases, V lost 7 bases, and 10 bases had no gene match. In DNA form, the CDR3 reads TGTGCCAGCACCCGAGTAGCGGGAGGATATGAGCAGTACTTC. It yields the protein CASTRVAGGYEQYF.

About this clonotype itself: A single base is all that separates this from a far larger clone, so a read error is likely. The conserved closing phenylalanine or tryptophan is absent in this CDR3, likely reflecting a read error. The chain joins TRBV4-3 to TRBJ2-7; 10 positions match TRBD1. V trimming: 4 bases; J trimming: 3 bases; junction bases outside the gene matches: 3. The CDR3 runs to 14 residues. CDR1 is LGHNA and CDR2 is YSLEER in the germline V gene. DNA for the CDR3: TGCGCCAGCAGCCCCGGGACAGGGGACTACGAGCAGTACTGC. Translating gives CASSPGTGDYEQYC.

CDR3 DNA: TGTGCCAGCAGCTTGGGTACTAGCGGGAGACTTACGAACACCGGGGAGCTGTTTTTT. Protein sequence: CASSLGTSGRLTNTGELFF. The V gene is TRBV11-1, the J gene TRBJ2-2; the match to TRBD2 covers 11 bases. The ends lost 3 bases at V and 0 bases at J; junction bases unmatched: 9. The length of the CDR3 is 19 residues. Looked up from germline, CDR1 is SGHAT and CDR2 is FQDESV (reference sequence).

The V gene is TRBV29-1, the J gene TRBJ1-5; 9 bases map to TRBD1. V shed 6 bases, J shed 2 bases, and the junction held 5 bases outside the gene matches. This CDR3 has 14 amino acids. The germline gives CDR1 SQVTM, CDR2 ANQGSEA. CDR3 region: CSVTQGAGNQPQHF. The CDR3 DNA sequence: TGCAGCGTAACACAGGGGGCTGGCAATCAGCCCCAGCATTTT.